Below are 24 T cell receptor beta chains sequenced from a single sample in a study of tumor and adjacent non-tumor tissue in lung cancer. A modified ARM-PCR protocol with three rounds of nested PCR amplified TCRbeta. A single record per CDR3 protein comes from TCRdb applying MiXCR to the multiplex PCR reads. The table has 100,000 or so distinct CDR3 sequences, about 80% seen once; the top ten hold around 30%. No cell sorting was done before RNA was extracted from the tissue. The normal lung tissue was taken more than 3 cm from the tumor edge. Sequencing input: distant non-tumor lung tissue. Source of these receptors: a man aged 60 to 75 with small cell lung cancer.

This clonotype has just a few counts. V is TRBV7-8 and J is TRBJ2-1; the D gene is possibly TRBD1 (6 bases). Trimming took 5 bases from V and 6 from J, leaving 17 bases between them. Germline V gene data show CDR1 as SGHVS and CDR2 as FQNEAQ. This CDR3 contains 15 residues. The CDR3 bases are TGTGCCAGCAGCACCACAGGGCTAACCCTCAATGAGCAGTTCTTC. It specifies CASSTTGLTLNEQFF. Drawing the rest from reference TRBV7-8 and TRBJ2-1, the complete variable domain is GAGVSQSPRYKVAKRGQDVALRCDPISGHVSLFWYQQALGQGPEFLTYFQNEAQLDKSGLPSDRFFAERPEGSVSTLKIQRTQQEDSAVYLCASSTTGLTLNEQFFGPGTRLTVL.

This clonotype showed up just once. A much larger clonotype is one base distant, so this may be a read error. The V call is TRBV5-4, the J call TRBJ2-3; the D call may be TRBD1 or TRBD2 (5 bases each). Germline values: CDR1 SGHNT, CDR2 YYREEE (reference sequence). The CDR3 is 16 residues long. The CDR3 coding sequence is TGTGCCAGCAGCTTGGGGGGAGCGGCAAGCACAGGTACGCAGTATTTT. This encodes CASSLGGAASTGTQYF.

The chain links TRBV20-1 to TRBJ1-2; D is undetermined. From germline, CDR1 is DFQATT and CDR2 SNEGSKA (reference sequence). The CDR3 totals 12 residues. V shed 7 bases and J shed 8 bases, with 17 bases lying between them. The CDR3 coding sequence is TGCAGTGTTCGAATCGAGACAAGGGGCTACACCTTC. The encoded protein is CSVRIETRGYTF.

In regard to this clonotype: Given the absence of the conserved phenylalanine or tryptophan at the CDR3 end, a read error is likely. J is TRBJ2-3 and V is TRBV11-2, with D possibly being TRBD2 (6 bases). This CDR3 has 15 residues. Looked up from germline, CDR1 is SGHAT and CDR2 is FQNNGV. The CDR3 DNA reads as TGTGGCAGCAGATCCGGAGGGATTGCGGGACATACGCAGTATTTA. Amino acid sequence: CGSRSGGIAGHTQYL.

About this clonotype itself: It is likely a read error, because the conserved phenylalanine at the end of the CDR3 is missing. It is unclear where the CDR3 begins or ends on the DNA, so no DNA is shown, and the CDR3 is as TCRdb lists it. This chain links TRBV4-2 with TRBJ1-1. Germline V gene lookup returns CDR1 LGHNA and CDR2 YNFKEQ. The CDR3 extends over 13 residues, inclusive of both ends. CDR3 region: CASRGLMNTEVFI.

For this clonotype: The junction differs from germline at one of its ends, possibly a read error. The chain has TRBV5-5 and TRBJ2-1; D not certain. CDR3 size: 14 residues. CDR1 and CDR2 from the germline V gene are SGHKS and YYEKEE (reference sequence). CDR3 sequence (DNA): TGTGCCAGCAGCTTGAGGATTACCTACGATGAGCTGTTCTTC. Protein sequence: CASSLRITYDELFF. The full variable domain, with the rest looked up from reference TRBV5-5 and TRBJ2-1, is DAGVTQSPTHLIKTRGQQVTLRCSPISGHKSVSWYQQVLGQGPQFIFQYYEKEERGRGNFPDRFSARQFPNYSSELNVNALLLGDSALYLCASSLRITYDELFFGPGTRLTVL.

Note on this clonotype: Given a much more abundant clone one base away, this may be a read error. The V call is TRBV5-1, the J call TRBJ2-7; D uncertain. The CDR3 runs 13 residues. The germline V gene encodes CDR1 SGHRS and CDR2 YFSETQ. CDR3 sequence: CPSSLLPFYEQYV. CDR3 DNA: TGCCCCAGCAGCTTGCTCCCATTCTACGAGCAGTACGTC.

About this clonotype: The final CDR3 position lacks the conserved phenylalanine or tryptophan, pointing to a likely read error. This chain uses TRBV4-1 with TRBJ2-2; 8 nucleotides line up with TRBD2. Germline CDR1 MGHRA, CDR2 YSYEKL. The CDR3 sequence is 17 residues long. J was trimmed by 7 bases and V by 4 bases; bases with no gene match: 14. This CDR3 is CASSRPITGGVYGELFY. The CDR3 nucleotides read TGCGCCAGCAGCCGCCCCATCACGGGGGGGGTCTACGGGGAGCTGTTTTAT.

With regard to this clonotype: Possible read error: a much larger clone is one base away. The J gene is TRBJ2-3, the V gene TRBV20-1, with 11 positions matching TRBD2. The CDR3 is made up of 16 amino acids. Germline CDR1 reads DFQATT; CDR2 reads SNEGSKA (reference sequence). After removal of 0 bases from V and 6 bases from J, the junction contained 8 bases not matched to a gene. Written as DNA, the CDR3 is TGCAGTGCTAGAGATTCGATTAGCGGGAGGGGGGATACGCAGTATTTT. Translated: CSARDSISGRGDTQYF.

With respect to this clonotype: An end of the junction differs from the germline gene, which may be a read error. CDR3: CASLREAPDYNSTLHF. The CDR3 DNA reads TGTGCCAGCCTCCGTGAGGCTCCTGACTATAATTCAACCCTCCACTTT. V and J are TRBV6-9 and TRBJ1-6; no reliable D call. The CDR3 length is 16 residues. The germline CDR1 and CDR2 sequences are MNHGY and SVAAGI.

This clonotype appeared once. The junction differs from germline at one of its ends, possibly a read error. The V and J genes are TRBV20-1 and TRBJ2-5, with D perhaps given as TRBD1 or TRBD2 (5 bases each). Per the germline V gene, CDR1 is DFQATT and CDR2 is SNEGSKA (reference sequence). The CDR3 totals 16 residues. CDR3 region: CGAISWDGGQQETQYF. DNA of the CDR3: TGCGGTGCTATTTCGTGGGACGGCGGCCAACAAGAGACCCAGTACTTC.

The chain carries TRBV4-1 and TRBJ1-1, with D possibly being TRBD1 (6 bases). The CDR3 extends over 15 amino acids. The germline V gene encodes CDR1 MGHRA and CDR2 YSYEKL. Trimming took 3 bases from V and 13 from J, leaving 24 bases between them. The CDR3: CASSQAGQLNTGVFF. DNA of the CDR3: TGCGCCAGCAGCCAGGCTGGACAGCTGAACACTGGAGTTTTCTTT.

As to this clonotype: The junction departs from the called germline gene at one end, perhaps through a read error. V is TRBV11-2 and J is TRBJ2-1; 8 positions agree with TRBD1. The CDR3 runs 14 residues. Germline V gene sequence: CDR1 SGHAT, CDR2 FQNNGV. The CDR3 nucleotides are TGTGCCAACAGTCTACAGGGGGTTTACAAAGAGCAGTTCTTC. This gives the protein CANSLQGVYKEQFF.

Details on this clonotype: The CDR3 does not end in the conserved phenylalanine or tryptophan, so this is likely a read error. The rearrangement joins TRBV11-2 to TRBJ2-1; D remains ambiguous. The CDR3 is 13 residues long. V lost 7 bases, J lost 10 bases, and 17 bases lay in between. The germline CDR1 and CDR2 sequences are SGHAT and FQNNGV. This CDR3 is CASTFQSLMEQFI. The CDR3 DNA follows: TGTGCCAGCACCTTCCAGTCCCTCATGGAGCAGTTCATC.

The gene calls are TRBV5-1 and TRBJ2-7; 14 nucleotides match TRBD2. CDR1 and CDR2 from the germline V gene are SGHRS and YFSETQ. This CDR3 is 15 amino acids long. This CDR3 reads CVSSFGTSGSREQYV. The CDR3 coding sequence is TGCGTCAGCAGCTTCGGGACTAGCGGGAGCCGCGAGCAGTACGTC.

This clonotype was seen just once. Because the CDR3 is missing its conserved closing phenylalanine or tryptophan, this is likely a read error. It is unclear where the CDR3 begins or ends on the DNA, so no DNA is shown, and the CDR3 is as TCRdb lists it. Here the CDR3 reads CSAVEGRGSVLYVRYL. The rearrangement links TRBV29-1 to TRBJ2-7; the table's TRBD2 call for D was not verified on the DNA. Germline CDR1 is SQVTM and CDR2 is ANQGSEA. The CDR3 spans 16 amino acids, including both terminal residues.

This clonotype has at least ten counts. The chain employs TRBV4-2 and TRBJ1-4; D remains unclear. The CDR3 is made up of 16 amino acids. V lost 1 base to trimming and J lost 0 bases, with 9 bases between them. Germline values: CDR1 LGHNA, CDR2 YNFKEQ. CDR3 amino acids: CASSQAEHTTNEKLFF. CDR3 DNA: TGTGCCAGCAGCCAAGCCGAGCACACAACTAATGAAAAACTGTTTTTT.

Turning to this clonotype: The final CDR3 position lacks the conserved phenylalanine or tryptophan, pointing to a likely read error. Because the CDR3's place on the DNA is in doubt, the DNA is left out and the CDR3 is given as listed by TCRdb. The V and J genes are TRBV11-2 and TRBJ2-1. The CDR3 contains 14 residues when both ends are counted. Per germline, CDR1 SGHAT and CDR2 FQNNGV. The CDR3: CASSLRPSYNEQLL.

The rearrangement joins TRBV29-1 to TRBJ2-5; no definite D call. Germline-derived CDR1 and CDR2 are SQVTM and ANQGSEA. CDR3 length equals 12 residues. V shed 7 bases and J shed 5 bases, with 14 bases lying between them. The CDR3 loop reads CSAGMAGETQYF. CDR3 in DNA: TGCAGCGCTGGGATGGCAGGCGAGACCCAGTACTTC.

Comments on this clonotype: Because it lacks the conserved phenylalanine or tryptophan at the end, this CDR3 is likely a read error. The V and J genes are TRBV4-2 and TRBJ2-2; 11 bases line up with TRBD2. The CDR3 has 15 amino acids. Per the germline V gene, CDR1 is LGHNA and CDR2 is YNFKEQ. The CDR3 is CASKLAGDDGGVLFL. CDR3 DNA: TGTGCCAGCAAACTAGCGGGAGATGATGGGGGGGTGCTGTTTTTA.

The chain links TRBV11-2 to TRBJ2-5; 8 bases map to TRBD2. This CDR3 contains 15 residues. V was clipped by 6 bases and J by 11 bases; unmatched bases: 17. Per germline, CDR1 SGHAT and CDR2 FQNNGV. CDR3 loop: CASSSRLAILEAQYF. In DNA, the CDR3 is TGTGCCAGCAGTTCGCGACTAGCGATACTAGAGGCTCAGTACTTC.

V gene TRBV6-2 or TRBV6-3 combines with J gene TRBJ1-2; no clear D. Trimming pared 10 bases from V and 10 bases from J, leaving 22 bases between. Per germline, CDR1 MNHEY and CDR2 SVGEGT. The CDR3 is 13 amino acids. The CDR3 coding sequence is TGTGCCAACAGCCCGATTGGGGTTGCCGACTACACCTTC. Residues: CANSPIGVADYTF.

Comments on this clonotype: The junction departs from germline at one end; a sequencing error may be responsible. The chain combines TRBV12-3 or TRBV12-4 with TRBJ1-1, with D perhaps matching TRBD1 (5 bases). CDR3 length: 15 residues. CDR3 DNA: TGTGGCAGCAGTTTCGGTCGGGGGATGAACACTGAAGTTTTCTTT. Translation: CGSSFGRGMNTEVFF.

The V call is TRBV5-1, the J call TRBJ2-7; 11 nucleotides agree with TRBD2. The CDR3 is made up of 14 amino acids. Germline V lookup: CDR1 SGHRS, CDR2 YFSETQ. The CDR3 DNA reads TGCGCCAGGAGCTCCGGACTAGCGGGTAGCCAGCAGTACGTC. It is translated as CARSSGLAGSQQYV.